These 22 T cell receptor beta chains came from one sample sequenced in a study of T cell repertoires in cytomegalovirus infection. For these receptors, no antigen is known. TCRdb redid the calling of the reads with MiXCR, one entry per CDR3 protein. The sample consists of 650,000 to 850,000 distinct CDR3 sequences, 29% of them appearing once. The sample consisted of cultured CD8+ T cells from PBMCs, taken from culture after CMV antigen stimulation. All receptors derive from a human donor in good health (CMV status not recorded). Some clones in this sample may be carry-over from other donors' samples.

There are a few counts of this clonotype. This rearrangement joins TRBV12-5 to TRBJ2-2, with 8 bases aligning to TRBD1. V gave up 3 bases and J gave up 0 bases; unmatched junction bases: 12. This CDR3 has 19 residues. Germline V gene lookup returns CDR1 LGHNT and CDR2 FRNRAP. CDR3: CASGFTPGQVYANTGELFF. The CDR3 nucleotides are TGTGCTAGTGGTTTTACACCGGGACAGGTATACGCGAACACCGGGGAGCTGTTTTTT.

This clonotype was observed a handful of times. The V call is TRBV6-5, the J call TRBJ1-2; D possibly corresponds to TRBD1 (6 bases). CDR1 is MNHEY and CDR2 is SVGAGI in the germline V gene. This CDR3 is 17 amino acids long. The V gene lost 2 bases and the J gene lost 2 bases, with 18 bases spanning the gap. Written as DNA, the CDR3 is TGTGCCAGCAGTTACCCGGGAGGGGGGGCGATAAACTATGGCTACACCTTC. This gives the protein CASSYPGGGAINYGYTF.

In its sample, this clonotype was seen many times. The rearrangement joins TRBV4-2 to TRBJ2-5; D is unclear. CDR1 LGHNA and CDR2 YNFKEQ come from the germline V gene. The CDR3 sequence is 16 residues long. Trimming left V 0 bases short and J 1 base short, with 12 bases between. The CDR3 reads CASSQDLTDPQETQYF. The CDR3 DNA reads as TGTGCCAGCAGCCAAGATTTGACCGATCCCCAAGAGACCCAGTACTTC.

The chain links TRBV20-1 to TRBJ1-2, with D possibly being TRBD1 (6 bases). The CDR3 contains 14 residues. Trimming removed 2 bases from V and 3 bases from J, with 13 bases in between. Per the germline V gene, CDR1 is DFQATT and CDR2 is SNEGSKA (reference sequence). The CDR3 region is CSARRDILYYGYTF. In nucleotides, the CDR3 is TGCAGTGCTAGACGGGACATCTTATACTATGGCTACACCTTC.

This clonotype appeared a few times. This chain links TRBV7-2 with TRBJ2-3; TRBD1 is a possible D gene (6 bases). Germline CDR1 SGHTA, CDR2 FQGNSA. The CDR3 runs 15 residues. Trimming removed 5 bases from V and 4 bases from J, with 16 bases in between. Here the CDR3 DNA reads TGTGCCAGCAGCGCTGCCTGGGGGCCGGCAGATACGCAGTATTTT. Translating gives CASSAAWGPADTQYF.

This clonotype was observed a few times. V is TRBV29-1 and J is TRBJ2-1, with D possibly TRBD2 on 6 matching bases. The CDR3 runs 14 residues. Trimming removed 6 bases from V and 0 bases from J, with 12 bases in between. CDR1 and CDR2 from the germline V gene are SQVTM and ANQGSEA. The CDR3 DNA reads as TGCAGCGTGGATAGCGGTAGCTCCTACAATGAGCAGTTCTTC. The encoded protein is CSVDSGSSYNEQFF.

This clonotype was detected a few times. The V call is TRBV7-6, the J call TRBJ1-2; a weak D match, TRBD1 (6 bases). Trimming removed 5 bases at V and 4 bases at J, with 11 bases between. The CDR3 covers 13 residues. Germline V gene data show CDR1 as SGHVS and CDR2 as FNYEAQ. The CDR3 spells CASSKGGLYGYTF. In nucleotides, the CDR3 is TGTGCCAGCAGCAAAGGGGGGCTCTATGGCTACACCTTC.

In its sample, this clonotype was seen once. This sequence joins TRBV13 and TRBJ2-2; D is possibly TRBD1 (6 bases). The CDR3 contains 16 residues. Between the trimmed V and J ends, which lost 4 bases and 5 bases, there was a span of 17 bases. Germline V lookup: CDR1 PRHDT, CDR2 FYEKMQ (reference sequence). The DNA of the CDR3 is TGTGCCAGCAGCTGGGTAAACAACAGGGATACCGGGGAGCTGTTTTTT. Its protein product is CASSWVNNRDTGELFF.

This clonotype was observed a handful of times. The chain carries TRBV19 and TRBJ1-2; weak D call: TRBD1 (6 bases). Germline lookup yields CDR1 LNHDA and CDR2 SQIVND (reference sequence). This CDR3 region has 13 residues. V shed 7 bases and J shed 8 bases, with 17 bases lying between them. The DNA of the CDR3 is TGTGCCAGTACTACAAGCAGGGGATACGGCTACACCTTC. This gives the protein CASTTSRGYGYTF.

The chain uses TRBV12-3 or TRBV12-4 and TRBJ2-2, with D tentatively TRBD1 (5 bases). The CDR3 sequence is 15 residues long. Between the trimmed V and J ends, which lost 3 bases and 4 bases, there was a span of 12 bases. The CDR3 region is CASSLDGQLTGELFF. As DNA, the CDR3 is TGTGCCAGCAGTTTGGACGGACAACTCACCGGGGAGCTGTTTTTT.

The rearrangement links TRBV7-2 to TRBJ1-2; D not certain. Germline CDR1 reads SGHTA; CDR2 reads FQGNSA. This CDR3 has 11 residues. V dropped 2 bases and J dropped 8 bases, with 6 bases sitting between them. DNA of the CDR3: TGTGCCAGCAGCTTAAGGTGGGGCTACACCTTC. The encoded protein is CASSLRWGYTF.

V is TRBV24-1 and J is TRBJ2-1; D is perhaps TRBD1 or TRBD2 (6 bases each). Germline V gene lookup returns CDR1 KGHDR and CDR2 SFDVKD. V lost 0 bases and J lost 8, with 19 bases in between. This CDR3 is built from 17 residues. The CDR3, as DNA: TGTGCCACCAGTGATTTGACTAGCAATTCTAACAGGGATGAGCAGTTCTTC. Residues: CATSDLTSNSNRDEQFF.

The rearrangement links TRBV2 to TRBJ1-5; 9 bases fit TRBD1. Germline trimming cut 8 bases from V and 5 bases from J; bases unmatched to any gene: 10. This CDR3 contains 15 residues. In germline, CDR1 is SNHLY, CDR2 FYNNEI. CDR3 in DNA: TGTGCCAGCGGTTGGACAGGGGATGGCGATCAGCCCCAGCATTTT. Amino acid sequence: CASGWTGDGDQPQHF.

The sample holds a few counts of this clonotype. This rearrangement joins TRBV7-9 to TRBJ2-1; 11 bases are shared with TRBD1. The V segment lost 0 bases and the J segment 1 base; nucleotides outside the gene matches: 2. This CDR3 is built from 17 residues. CDR1 is SEHNR and CDR2 is FQNEAQ in the germline V gene (reference sequence). CDR3 bases: TGTGCCAGCAGCTTAGCGGGACAGGGGGTTTCCTACAATGAGCAGTTCTTC. It codes for CASSLAGQGVSYNEQFF. The full variable domain, in which reference TRBV7-9 and TRBJ2-1 provide the parts outside the CDR3, is DTGVSQNPRHKITKRGQNVTFRCDPISEHNRLYWYRQTLGQGPEFLTYFQNEAQLEKSRLLSDRFSAERPKGSFSTLEIQRTEQGDSAMYLCASSLAGQGVSYNEQFFGPGTRLTVL.

This clonotype has more than one count but fewer than ten. The chain employs TRBV4-3 and TRBJ1-1; D is ambiguous. The CDR3 is made up of 13 amino acids. V lost 0 bases and J lost 7, with 9 bases in between. The germline CDR1 and CDR2 sequences are LGHNA and YSLEER. The CDR3 DNA reads TGCGCCAGCAGCCAAGATAACACCCTTGAAGCTTTCTTT. This codes for CASSQDNTLEAFF.

The V call is TRBV7-9, the J call TRBJ2-2; D call uncertain. This CDR3 region has 14 residues. V dropped 3 bases and J dropped 4 bases, with 9 bases sitting between them. Germline V lookup: CDR1 SEHNR, CDR2 FQNEAQ (reference sequence). The CDR3 DNA sequence: TGTGCCAGCAGCTTCTCAGGATCCACCGGGGAGCTGTTTTTT. As protein: CASSFSGSTGELFF.

This chain uses TRBV7-9 with TRBJ1-2; D not certain. Germline loops: CDR1 SEHNR, CDR2 FQNEAQ (reference sequence). This CDR3 is built from 11 residues. V was pared by 8 bases and J by 5 bases, with 9 bases between. CDR3 protein: CASFALYGYTF. In nucleotides, the CDR3 is TGTGCCAGCTTTGCTCTTTATGGCTACACCTTC.

In regard to this clonotype: Since a much larger clone is just one base distant, this may be a read error. The chain recombines TRBV7-2 with TRBJ2-1; 12 bases match TRBD2. CDR3 length: 15 amino acids. The germline gives CDR1 SGHTA, CDR2 FQGNSA. CDR3 amino acids: CASSLWTSGEHELFF. CDR3 DNA: TGTGCCAGCAGCCTTTGGACTAGCGGGGAGCATGAGCTGTTCTTC.

This clonotype was picked up many times. This rearrangement joins TRBV7-2 to TRBJ1-1; 11 bases are a match to TRBD1. Per the germline V gene, CDR1 is SGHTA and CDR2 is FQGNSA. There are 14 residues in the CDR3. Trimming removed 5 bases from V and 6 bases from J; junction bases left unmatched: 5. The CDR3 nucleotides read TGTGCCAGCAGCCCCTGGACAGGGGGCCCTGAAGCTTTCTTT. Translated: CASSPWTGGPEAFF.

The CDR3 DNA sequence: TGTGCCAGTAGTATAGATCGAACAGGATATAACACTGAAGCTTTCTTT. This gives the protein CASSIDRTGYNTEAFF. The V gene is TRBV19, the J gene TRBJ1-1; D perhaps matches TRBD1 (5 bases). Germline V gives CDR1 LNHDA, CDR2 SQIVND (reference sequence). Trimming took 0 bases from V and 2 from J, leaving 13 bases between them. The CDR3 totals 16 residues.

J is TRBJ1-1 and V is TRBV27; no clear D gene. CDR3 length: 11 amino acids. V was cut by 8 bases and J by 3 bases, with 7 bases left in between. Germline V gene sequence: CDR1 MNHEY, CDR2 SMNVEV (reference sequence). CDR3 residues: CASVGYTEAFF. The CDR3 DNA reads TGTGCCAGCGTGGGGTACACTGAAGCTTTCTTT.

There are a few counts of this clonotype. The chain combines TRBV7-6 with TRBJ1-1, with TRBD1 as a possible D gene (6 bases). Germline lookup yields CDR1 SGHVS and CDR2 FNYEAQ. The V and J ends lost 7 bases and 4 bases respectively, with 13 bases between them. CDR3 length: 13 amino acids. CDR3 sequence (DNA): TGTGCCAGCAAAGAGGGGGGGTTCACTGAAGCTTTCTTT. Protein product: CASKEGGFTEAFF.